This T cell receptor beta chain was found in a study of control samples from healthy donors and cancer patients. Sequenced by immunoSEQ multiplex PCR; TCRdb stores in-frame clones only, minus some. The sample lists around 250,000 clones, about 80% occurring once. J was trimmed by 1 base and V by 6 bases; bases with no gene match: 6. The CDR3 covers 17 residues. Germline lookup yields CDR1 SNHLY and CDR2 FYNNEI. This TCR was recovered from a woman aged 55-70 years with lung cancer. The chain uses TRBV2 and TRBJ2-5; 15 nucleotides match TRBD2. Sequencing input: PBMCs. The CDR3 reads CASRLPGLAGGQETQYF. In DNA form, the CDR3 reads TGTGCCAGCAGGCTCCCGGGACTAGCGGGAGGCCAAGAGACCCAGTACTTC.